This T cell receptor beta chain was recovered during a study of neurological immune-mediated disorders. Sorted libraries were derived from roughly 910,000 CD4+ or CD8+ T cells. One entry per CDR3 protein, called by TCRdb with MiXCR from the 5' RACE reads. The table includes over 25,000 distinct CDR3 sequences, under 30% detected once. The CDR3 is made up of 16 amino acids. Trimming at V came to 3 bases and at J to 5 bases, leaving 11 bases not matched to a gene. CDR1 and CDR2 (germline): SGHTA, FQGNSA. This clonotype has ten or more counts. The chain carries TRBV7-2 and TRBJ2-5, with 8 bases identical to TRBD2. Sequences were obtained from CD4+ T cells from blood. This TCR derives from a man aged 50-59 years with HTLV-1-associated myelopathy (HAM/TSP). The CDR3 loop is CASSFLAGTLRETQYF. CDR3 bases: TGTGCCAGCAGCTTCCTAGCGGGTACCCTACGGGAGACCCAGTACTTC.